The rows below give T cell receptor beta chains drawn from one sample of a study of T cell responses to AZD1222 COVID-19 vaccine. Measured with immunoSEQ multiplex PCR; TCRdb has only the in-frame clones, and not every one. The sample contains about 150,000 clones, approximately 90% of which appear only once. The input for sequencing was peripheral blood, taken 28 days after the second AZD1222 dose. The source of these receptors is an adult who received the AZD1222 COVID-19 vaccine. Each CDR3 is given with its conserved first and last residue. Not all rows give a size; the values are once, few, many and, for expanded clones, a class.

j_call	cdr3_length	clone_size	v_call	cdr3_aa
TRBJ2-3	11	-	TRBV20-1	CSARSVDTQYF
TRBJ1-5	15	few	TRBV4-3	CASSQEWTGSQPQHF
TRBJ2-2	15	once	TRBV7-9	CASRKVIGNTGELFF
TRBJ1-5	15	-	TRBV7-2	CASSLTGVRNQPQHF
TRBJ1-6	14	-	TRBV2	CASSEWLADAPLHF
TRBJ1-1	14	-	TRBV5-1	CASSLGHSNTEAFF
TRBJ1-1	13	once	TRBV28	CASTDRRYTEAFF
TRBJ2-1	15	once	TRBV2	CASSAWTGVYNEQFF
TRBJ2-7	15	-	TRBV11-2	CASSPVQQSSYEQYF
TRBJ1-3	13	-	TRBV27	CASSLSAGNTIYF
TRBJ2-7	16	few	TRBV5-1	CASSVGRDRRPPEQYF
TRBJ2-5	12	-	TRBV6-5	CASAGVGETQYF
TRBJ1-4	14	-	TRBV19	CASSIGQGGGKLFF
TRBJ2-4	15	-	TRBV27	CASTPKGFPRPIQYF
TRBJ1-5	12	once	TRBV7-2	CASSLLGQPQHF
TRBJ2-7	15	-	TRBV19	CASSIAGQGFYEQYF
TRBJ2-1	14	-	TRBV7-8	CASSLKTGLSEQFF
TRBJ1-6	13	-	TRBV7-2	CASGTAYNSPLHF
TRBJ2-7	15	few	TRBV18	CASSFSGTEYGEQYF
TRBJ2-7	15	-	TRBV4-2	CASSHSTGQGREQYF
TRBJ2-7	15	-	TRBV4-2	CASSQDSGISYEQYF
TRBJ1-3	16	-	TRBV28	CASSLIRTGVRNTIYF
TRBJ1-2	15	-	TRBV19	CASNSPSRVVYGYTF
TRBJ1-2	16	-	TRBV4-2	CASSYTGTGINYGYTF
TRBJ2-1	15	-	TRBV19	CASRSSGSRNNEQFF
TRBJ1-5	13	-	TRBV5-6	CASSPGGTPPQHF
TRBJ2-7	14	-	TRBV19	CASSMEDISYEQYF
TRBJ1-5	14	-	TRBV19	CATQAGGGNQPQHF
TRBJ2-3	15	-	TRBV2	CASSERGMITDTQYF
TRBJ1-4	13	-	TRBV7-6	CASSLNTYEKLFF
TRBJ2-1	15	-	TRBV11-2	CASSIRTAAYNEQFF
TRBJ2-3	16	-	TRBV3-1/TRBV3-2	CASSHQIGGYTDTQYF
TRBJ1-2	16	-	TRBV4-1	CASSQGDLGGVYGYTF
TRBJ2-1	15	-	TRBV6-2/TRBV6-3	CASSYREASYNEQFF
TRBJ1-4	14	-	TRBV21-1	CASRVGSTNEKLFF
TRBJ2-5	16	-	TRBV2	CASSEGRQGGIETQYF
TRBJ2-7	15	-	TRBV7-3	CASSLSGPTGYEQYF
TRBJ1-4	15	-	TRBV5-1	CASSLESTGYGKLFF
TRBJ1-3	15	-	TRBV7-2	CASSLAGVPGNTIYF
TRBJ1-3	16	-	TRBV7-2	CASSLGTAFSGNTIYF
TRBJ2-4	13	-	TRBV12-3/TRBV12-4	CASGAPSENIQYF
TRBJ2-3	11	-	TRBV27	CASSEADTQYF
TRBJ2-1	13	few	TRBV6-5	CASRLMGDQEQFF
TRBJ2-3	14	-	TRBV6-5	CASRFSGGMRTQYF